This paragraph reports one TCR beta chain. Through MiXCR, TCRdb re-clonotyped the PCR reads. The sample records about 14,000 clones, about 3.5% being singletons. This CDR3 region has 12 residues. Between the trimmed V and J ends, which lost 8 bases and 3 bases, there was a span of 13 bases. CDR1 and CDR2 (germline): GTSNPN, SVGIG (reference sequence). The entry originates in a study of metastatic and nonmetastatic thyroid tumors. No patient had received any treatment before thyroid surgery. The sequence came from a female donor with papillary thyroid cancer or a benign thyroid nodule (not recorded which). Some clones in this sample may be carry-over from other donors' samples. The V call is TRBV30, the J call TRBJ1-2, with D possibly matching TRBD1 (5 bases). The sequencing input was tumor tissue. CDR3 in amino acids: CAQQGADYGYTF. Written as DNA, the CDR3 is TGTGCCCAACAAGGGGCGGACTATGGCTACACCTTC. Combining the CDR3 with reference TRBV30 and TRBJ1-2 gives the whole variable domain SQTIHQWPATLVQPVGSPLSLECTVEGTSNPNLYWYRQAAGRGLQLLFYSVGIGQISSEVPQNLSASRPQDRQFILSSKKLLLSDSGFYLCAQQGADYGYTFGSGTRLTVV.